The rows below give T cell receptor beta chains drawn from one sample of a study of shared clonotypes between healthy human individuals. Sequencing was performed with immunoSEQ multiplex PCR; in TCRdb, only in-frame clones are kept and a portion is missing. The sample contains over a million clones, around three quarters of which appear only once. Sequenced material: memory CD4+ T cells from PBMCs. Source of these receptors: a young man in good health. Some clones in this sample may be carry-over from other donors' samples. Each CDR3 is given with its conserved first and last residue. Each record gives: V gene, CDR3 length, clone size, D gene, J gene, CDR3 protein, CDR3 DNA. The D gene is left open where the match is weak. A clone size is listed for some rows: how often the clone was seen (once, few, many), or a class if it is expanded.

TRBV5-6	15	NA	TRBD2	TRBJ2-7	CASSLGLAASYEQYF	TGTGCCAGCAGCTTGGGTCTAGCGGCGTCCTACGAGCAGTACTTC
TRBV5-1	13	few	NA	TRBJ1-2	CASSSSGIRSNTF	TGCGCCAGCAGCTCCTCAGGGATAAGAAGTAACACCTTC
TRBV10-1	11	NA	NA	TRBJ1-3	CASSAGNTIYF	TGCGCCAGCAGTGCTGGAAACACCATATATTTT
TRBV6-5	13	NA	NA	TRBJ1-1	CASSYSWNTEAFF	TGTGCCAGCAGTTACTCTTGGAACACTGAAGCTTTCTTT
TRBV14	15	NA	NA	TRBJ2-7	CASSRQASKTYEQYF	TGTGCCAGCAGCCGGCAGGCGAGCAAAACCTACGAGCAGTACTTC
TRBV5-1	17	few	NA	TRBJ2-1	CASSSWDGSPEGNEQFF	TGCGCCAGCAGCTCGTGGGACGGATCCCCCGAAGGGAATGAGCAGTTCTTC
TRBV10-3	11	NA	NA	TRBJ2-1	CAISEWNEQFF	TGTGCCATCAGTGAGTGGAATGAGCAGTTCTTC
TRBV5-6	14	many	TRBD1	TRBJ2-7	CASSRTGNRYEQYF	TGTGCCAGCAGCAGGACAGGGAATCGCTACGAGCAGTACTTC
TRBV7-2	14	NA	NA	TRBJ1-5	CASSHFSVGQPQHF	TGTGCCAGCAGCCATTTTTCCGTAGGTCAGCCCCAGCATTTT
TRBV7-8	18	NA	TRBD2	TRBJ2-1	CASSLGPLPAGDGNEQFF	TGTGCCAGCAGCTTAGGGCCTCTTCCAGCGGGAGACGGGAATGAGCAGTTCTTC
TRBV4-1	14	NA	TRBD1	TRBJ1-2	CASSQGTGFYGYTF	TGCGCCAGCAGCCAAGGGACAGGGTTCTATGGCTACACCTTC
TRBV7-3	16	NA	TRBD1	TRBJ2-3	CASSLLTGTGTDTQYF	TGTGCCAGCAGCCTGTTAACCGGGACAGGCACAGATACGCAGTATTTT
TRBV6-5	14	once	NA	TRBJ1-3	CASKYGTAGNTIYF	TGTGCCAGCAAATACGGGACGGCTGGAAACACCATATATTTT
TRBV2	16	many	TRBD2	TRBJ2-1	CASSEGLAEGYNEQFF	TGTGCCAGCAGTGAAGGGCTAGCGGAGGGGTACAATGAGCAGTTCTTC
TRBV5-1	16	NA	TRBD1	TRBJ2-2	CASSPGTGSNTGELFF	TGCGCCAGCAGCCCGGGGACAGGTTCGAACACCGGGGAGCTGTTTTTT
TRBV4-1	16	NA	TRBD2	TRBJ2-1	CASSQDWASGYNEQFF	TGCGCCAGCAGCCAAGATTGGGCTAGCGGGTACAATGAGCAGTTCTTC
TRBV4-1	15	NA	TRBD1	TRBJ1-5	CASSQGGTGDQPQHF	TGCGCCAGCAGCCAAGGGGGGACAGGGGATCAGCCCCAGCATTTT
TRBV9	16	NA	TRBD2	TRBJ2-7	CASSVGWLAGPYEQYF	TGTGCCAGCAGCGTAGGTTGGCTAGCGGGGCCCTACGAGCAGTACTTC
TRBV6-1	14	NA	NA	TRBJ1-5	CASSEDGANQPQHF	TGTGCCAGCAGTGAGGATGGGGCGAATCAGCCCCAGCATTTT
TRBV5-1	15	few	NA	TRBJ2-3	CASSLKLSSTDTQYF	TGCGCCAGCAGCTTGAAACTCTCTAGCACAGATACGCAGTATTTT
TRBV6-6	13	NA	NA	TRBJ1-2	CASLSGQGYGYTF	TGTGCCAGCCTCTCCGGGCAGGGCTATGGCTACACCTTC
TRBV7-2	15	NA	TRBD1	TRBJ2-7	CASSYRDRGTSEQYF	TGTGCCAGCAGCTACCGGGACAGGGGAACAAGCGAGCAGTACTTC
TRBV9	15	few	NA	TRBJ2-3	CASSVAPFKTDTQYF	TGTGCCAGCAGCGTAGCTCCGTTTAAAACAGATACGCAGTATTTT
TRBV5-1	16	few	TRBD1	TRBJ2-1	CASSLVGTASYNEQFF	TGCGCCAGCAGCTTGGTCGGGACAGCATCCTACAATGAGCAGTTCTTC
TRBV5-5	14	NA	NA	TRBJ1-1	CASSLARGITEAFF	TGTGCCAGCAGCTTGGCACGTGGGATAACTGAAGCTTTCTTT
TRBV5-6	14	NA	NA	TRBJ1-1	CASSLSYASKEAFF	TGTGCCAGCAGCTTGAGTTACGCAAGCAAGGAAGCTTTCTTT
TRBV6-6	14	NA	NA	TRBJ1-2	CASRARDTLYGYTF	TGTGCCAGCAGAGCCAGGGACACTTTATATGGCTACACCTTC
TRBV7-3	14	NA	NA	TRBJ2-3	CASSWVGPTDTQYF	TGTGCCAGCAGCTGGGTGGGTCCCACAGATACGCAGTATTTT
TRBV7-9	15	NA	NA	TRBJ2-1	CASSPRGPTGNEQFF	TGTGCCAGCAGCCCGCGGGGACCGACGGGGAATGAGCAGTTCTTC
TRBV18	15	NA	NA	TRBJ2-7	CASSPTLEGAGEQYF	TGTGCCAGCTCACCGACTTTGGAGGGGGCGGGGGAGCAGTACTTC
TRBV18	12	NA	NA	TRBJ2-7	CASSPSGDEQYF	TGTGCCAGCTCACCATCGGGGGACGAGCAGTACTTC
TRBV15	13	NA	NA	TRBJ1-5	CATSRVYYQPQHF	TGTGCCACCAGCAGAGTCTATTATCAGCCCCAGCATTTT
TRBV7-2	17	NA	NA	TRBJ2-4	CASSFTSDRGGLDIQYF	TGTGCCAGCAGCTTTACTAGCGACCGAGGGGGCTTGGACATTCAGTACTTC
TRBV6-5	16	NA	NA	TRBJ2-5	CASSYGRRLPQETQYF	TGTGCCAGCAGTTACGGTCGGAGACTACCCCAAGAGACCCAGTACTTC
TRBV7-9	13	NA	NA	TRBJ2-7	CASSFASIEEQYF	TGTGCCAGCAGCTTCGCTTCCATCGAGGAGCAGTACTTC
TRBV18	15	NA	TRBD1	TRBJ1-1	CASSPGTGQNTEAFF	TGTGCCAGCTCACCCGGGACAGGGCAGAACACTGAAGCTTTCTTT
TRBV10-3	12	few	NA	TRBJ1-2	CAISLRGEGYTF	TGTGCCATCAGTCTCAGGGGCGAGGGCTACACCTTC
TRBV6-1	13	NA	NA	TRBJ1-1	CASSPRQTTEAFF	TGTGCCAGCAGTCCCCGACAGACCACTGAAGCTTTCTTT
TRBV18	14	NA	NA	TRBJ2-2	CASSPALGGGELFF	TGTGCCAGCTCACCGGCTTTGGGCGGCGGGGAGCTGTTTTTT